A selection of T cell receptor beta chains follows, all from one sample in a study of early T cells in non-severe SARS-CoV-2 infection. TCRdb ran MiXCR on the 5' RACE reads and lists one entry per CDR3 protein. This table holds tens of thousands of distinct CDR3 sequences, around 11% found once. The sequenced sample was whole blood. These receptor sequences come from an adult who was a healthcare worker with PCR-confirmed SARS-CoV-2 infection or an uninfected control (not recorded which). CDR3s include the opening cysteine and the closing phenylalanine or tryptophan. The D gene is left open where the match is weak. A row's size may be missing; if present it is once, few, many or a size class.

length	size	V	J	D	DNA	CDR3
19	many	TRBV11-3	TRBJ2-7	TRBD2	TGTGCCAGCAGTTCTTTCGGGACTAGCGGGAGAAGAAGCTCCTACGAGCAGTACTTC	CASSSFGTSGRRSSYEQYF
15	-	TRBV30	TRBJ2-7	-	TGTGCCTGGGCCCCGACAGTCCAATTTTCCTACGAGCAGTACTTC	CAWAPTVQFSYEQYF
13	-	TRBV4-1	TRBJ2-1	-	TGCGCCAGCAGCCAAGGGGGATACAATGAGCAGTTCTTC	CASSQGGYNEQFF
15	-	TRBV4-2	TRBJ2-7	-	TGTGCCAGCAGCCAAGGACAGGCAAGCTCCTACGAGCAGTACTTC	CASSQGQASSYEQYF
11	many	TRBV5-6	TRBJ2-3	-	TGTGCCAGCAGCTTGTTAGATACGCAGTATTTT	CASSLLDTQYF
13	-	TRBV7-8	TRBJ2-2	TRBD1	TGTGCCACCCAGGGGGCGAACACCGGGGAGCTGTTTTTT	CATQGANTGELFF
17	few	TRBV4-3	TRBJ2-1	TRBD2	TGCGCCAGCAGCCAAGATGCGCAGGGAGGGTCCTACAATGAGCAGTTCTTC	CASSQDAQGGSYNEQFF
13	many	TRBV2	TRBJ1-2	TRBD1	TGTGCCAGCGGGGGACAGGGGAACTATGGCTACACCTTC	CASGGQGNYGYTF
15	few	TRBV6-1	TRBJ2-3	-	TGTGCCAGCACCAGAAACCAGGCCGCCGGAGATACGCAGTATTTT	CASTRNQAAGDTQYF
16	few	TRBV11-1	TRBJ2-3	TRBD2	TGTGCCAGCAGCTTCCCGCGCGGGGGGAGCCCAGATACGCAGTATTTT	CASSFPRGGSPDTQYF
16	few	TRBV10-3	TRBJ2-1	TRBD2	TGTGCCATCAGGGGGACTAGCGGGAACGAAGCCAATGAGCAGTTCTTC	CAIRGTSGNEANEQFF
15	-	TRBV3-1	TRBJ1-3	-	TGTGCCAGCAGCCAAGGGCAATTCTCTGGAAACACCATATATTTT	CASSQGQFSGNTIYF
13	many	TRBV5-1	TRBJ1-2	-	TGCGCCAGCAGCTTGGATGACAGATATGGCTACACCTTC	CASSLDDRYGYTF
13	few	TRBV18	TRBJ2-7	-	TGTGCCAGCTCACCCTCCGGGAAGGGTGAGCAGTACTTC	CASSPSGKGEQYF
13	many	TRBV7-9	TRBJ1-1	-	TGTGCCAGCAGCTTCACGGGGGACACTGAAGCTTTCTTT	CASSFTGDTEAFF
17	few	TRBV7-2	TRBJ2-7	-	TGTGCCAGCTCTCTTAGTAGCATATCGGGACAAATATACGAGCAGTACTTC	CASSLSSISGQIYEQYF
12	few	TRBV2	TRBJ1-4	TRBD1	TGTGCCAGCAGCCAGGACAGGGAAAAACTGTTTTTT	CASSQDREKLFF
13	many	TRBV28	TRBJ2-7	TRBD2	TGTGCCAGCAGTTTGGGACTAGCGGGCGAGCAGTACTTC	CASSLGLAGEQYF
15	many	TRBV7-8	TRBJ1-5	-	TGTGCCAGCAGCGAAGGACACATTAGCAATCAGCCCCAGCATTTT	CASSEGHISNQPQHF
15	many	TRBV4-2	TRBJ1-1	-	TGTGCCAGCAGCCAAGACGGACTCAGTAACACTGAAGCTTTCTTT	CASSQDGLSNTEAFF
16	-	TRBV7-2	TRBJ2-7	-	TGTGCCAGCAGTCTGGGACCGGGAGAAGGGGCCTACGAGCAGTACTTC	CASSLGPGEGAYEQYF
15	many	TRBV7-2	TRBJ2-3	-	TGTGCCAGCAGCTCTAGGTGGGGGGCAACAGATACGCAGTATTTT	CASSSRWGATDTQYF
11	few	TRBV29-1	TRBJ2-4	TRBD1	TGCAGCGCCGACAGGGGGGACATTCAGTACTTC	CSADRGDIQYF
14	few	TRBV9	TRBJ2-5	-	TGTGCCAGCAACCCAAGCGGAGACCAAGAGACCCAGTACTTC	CASNPSGDQETQYF
13	few	TRBV12-3/TRBV12-4	TRBJ2-1	TRBD1	TGTGCCAGCAGCCTGGGACAGGGGAATGAGCAGTTCTTC	CASSLGQGNEQFF
15	-	TRBV14	TRBJ2-3	-	TGTGCCAGCAGCCAAGATTCTAGAACTTACTATACGCAGTATTTT	CASSQDSRTYYTQYF
12	many	TRBV5-4	TRBJ2-7	-	TGTGCCAGCAGCTTGTCACGATCCGAGCAGTACTTC	CASSLSRSEQYF
10	-	TRBV3-1	TRBJ2-1	-	TGTGCCAGCGGATACAATGAGCAGTTCTTC	CASGYNEQFF
14	once	TRBV6-2/TRBV6-3	TRBJ2-7	-	TGTGCCAGCAGTTGGCTAGCGAGTTCTTACGAGCAGTACTTC	CASSWLASSYEQYF
14	-	TRBV7-3	TRBJ1-1	-	TGTGCCAGCAGCTTACAAGGTCCCCACACTGAAGCTTTCTTT	CASSLQGPHTEAFF
17	-	TRBV7-2	TRBJ2-1	-	TGTGCCAGCAGCTTAGGCGTCTCGGCTAACTCCTACAATGAGCAGTTCTTC	CASSLGVSANSYNEQFF
17	few	TRBV5-5	TRBJ2-7	TRBD2	TGTGCCAGCAGCTTGGCCGATAGCGGGAGGGCCGTGTACGAGCAGTACTTC	CASSLADSGRAVYEQYF
15	few	TRBV11-2	TRBJ1-1	-	TGTGCCAGCAGCCTCTCGCGGGCAATGAACACTGAAGCTTTCTTT	CASSLSRAMNTEAFF
14	few	TRBV7-9	TRBJ2-3	-	TGTGCCAGCAGCTCAATCAAAACTCGGGATACGCAGTATTTT	CASSSIKTRDTQYF
16	many	TRBV6-6	TRBJ2-3	-	TGTGCCAGCAGTTACGGGGGGTGGTCTAGCACAGATACGCAGTATTTT	CASSYGGWSSTDTQYF